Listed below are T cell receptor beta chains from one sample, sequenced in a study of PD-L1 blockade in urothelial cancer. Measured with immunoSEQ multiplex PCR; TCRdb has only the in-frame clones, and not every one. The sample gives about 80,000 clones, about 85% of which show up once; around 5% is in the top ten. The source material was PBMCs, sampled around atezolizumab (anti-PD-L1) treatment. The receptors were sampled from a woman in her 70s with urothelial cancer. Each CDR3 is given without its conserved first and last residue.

AISERAGGDTDTQY | 14 | TRBJ2-3 | TRBV10-3
ASSPRAFVQANTIY | 14 | TRBJ1-3 | TRBV4-1
ASSFGQGAVYGYT | 13 | TRBJ1-2 | TRBV18
ASSFPGTIANEQF | 13 | TRBJ2-1 | TRBV5-6
AWSDKRVQGAVNYGYT | 16 | TRBJ1-2 | TRBV30
ASSPLGSGSLPDTQY | 15 | TRBJ2-3 | TRBV18
ASSPTGGGGGYT | 12 | TRBJ1-2 | TRBV14
ASSPVGTEGRELKDTQY | 17 | TRBJ2-3 | TRBV5-1
ASSEPPLAGGEETQY | 15 | TRBJ2-5 | TRBV2
SAGQGEGYT | 9 | TRBJ1-2 | TRBV20-1
ASTSTQGGFSNQPQH | 15 | TRBJ1-5 | TRBV2
ASSYGLAETQY | 11 | TRBJ2-5 | TRBV6-5
ASSHRDRISEKLF | 13 | TRBJ1-4 | TRBV4-3
ASRRGANGYT | 10 | TRBJ1-2 | TRBV5-6
ASSPGNPGQGAEQF | 14 | TRBJ2-1 | TRBV7-3
ASSHTRGPGQSYEQY | 15 | TRBJ2-7 | TRBV7-9
ASSSWTSFSYEQY | 13 | TRBJ2-7 | TRBV6-1
ASSVTGQPSTDTQY | 14 | TRBJ2-3 | TRBV9